The 28 T cell receptor beta chains presented below share a single source sample, sequenced in a study of CD4 and CD8 cells across lung adenocarcinoma regions. Via MiXCR, TCRdb re-called the PCR reads, giving one row per CDR3 protein. The data show 9,000 to 15,000 distinct CDR3 sequences, with about 50% seen just once and 30% to 40% held by the top ten. Source material: CD8+ T cells from the center of a lung tumor. These receptor sequences come from a female donor with lung adenocarcinoma. The CD4 and CD8 labels of this study may be unreliable.

V gene TRBV30 combines with J gene TRBJ1-1, with TRBD1 matching 9 bases. The germline gives CDR1 GTSNPN, CDR2 SVGIG (reference sequence). The length of the CDR3 is 11 residues. Losses at the gene ends were 7 bases for V and 7 bases for J; bases not matched to a gene: 4. CDR3: CASRQGDEAFF. The CDR3 DNA reads TGTGCCTCAAGACAGGGGGATGAAGCTTTCTTT.

In regard to this clonotype: A read error is likely, as this CDR3 ends without the conserved phenylalanine or tryptophan. The chain links TRBV6-5 to TRBJ2-7; D remains ambiguous. The CDR3 covers 16 residues. CDR1 MNHEY and CDR2 SVGAGI come from the germline V gene. V was pared by 4 bases and J by 0 bases, with 16 bases between. CDR3 sequence reads: CASSSTALSSSYEQYS. The CDR3 DNA reads TGTGCCAGCAGTTCTACCGCTCTTTCTAGCTCCTACGAGCAGTACTCC.

The chain combines TRBV6-1 with TRBJ1-2; TRBD1 matches 7 bases. This CDR3 spans 14 amino acids. CDR1 MNHNS and CDR2 SASEGT come from the germline V gene. V shed 0 bases and J 7 bases; nucleotides not matched to a gene: 5. CDR3 loop: CASSEASGGGGYTF. CDR3 coding DNA: TGTGCCAGCAGTGAAGCATCAGGGGGGGGTGGCTACACCTTC.

The chain has TRBV6-1 and TRBJ2-3, with 8 nucleotides matching TRBD2. Losses at the gene ends were 6 bases for V and 5 bases for J; bases not matched to a gene: 13. The CDR3 runs 16 residues. Germline CDR1 and CDR2: MNHNS and SASEGT. This CDR3 is CASRASGRRDKDTQYF. The CDR3 region has the DNA TGTGCCAGCAGGGCTAGCGGGCGCCGAGACAAAGATACGCAGTATTTT.

The V and J genes are TRBV6-1 and TRBJ2-1; TRBD2 aligns across 8 bases. The end of the DNA aligns better with TRBJ2-7, so the J call may be wrong. The CDR3 extends over 15 amino acids. Germline CDR1 is MNHNS and CDR2 is SASEGT. CDR3 residues: CASKPVLAGFREQYF. The CDR3 DNA reads as TGTGCCAGCAAGCCGGTCTTAGCGGGGTTCAGGGAGCAGTACTTC.

This rearrangement joins TRBV10-3 to TRBJ1-2, with TRBD1 matching over 8 bases. CDR3 size: 15 residues. Germline V gives CDR1 ENHRY, CDR2 SYGVKD. Trimming at V came to 4 bases and at J to 2 bases, leaving 6 bases not matched to a gene. This CDR3 is CAISVWTGLNYGYTF. The CDR3 nucleotides are TGTGCCATCAGTGTATGGACAGGGTTAAACTATGGCTACACCTTC.

The gene calls are TRBV6-1 and TRBJ1-2, with 9 bases lining up with TRBD1. The CDR3 is made up of 16 amino acids. Germline loops: CDR1 MNHNS, CDR2 SASEGT. The trim removed 6 bases at V and 5 bases at J, leaving 13 bases unmatched. CDR3 sequence: CASSNLPGQGLYGYTF. Here the CDR3 DNA reads TGTGCCAGCAGCAACCTTCCGGGACAGGGCCTTTATGGCTACACCTTC.

CDR3 amino acids: CASSPETVSTDTLFF. The CDR3 DNA follows: TGTGCCAGCAGCCCCGAGACAGTAAGCACAGATACGCTGTTTTTT. The chain employs TRBV6-1 and TRBJ2-3; a weak D match, TRBD1 (5 bases). The J call is doubtful: the DNA matches TRBJ2-2 better. From germline, CDR1 is MNHNS and CDR2 SASEGT. This CDR3 is built from 15 residues.

The chain combines TRBV6-1 with TRBJ2-4; a possible D gene is TRBD1 (6 bases). The assigned J gene may be wrong: the sequence end matches TRBJ2-5 better. Germline V CDR1 and CDR2: MNHNS, SASEGT. The CDR3 extends over 16 amino acids. The CDR3 sequence is CASSDLRGGERETQYF. CDR3 sequence (DNA): TGTGCCAGCAGTGACCTCAGGGGCGGTGAGAGGGAGACCCAGTACTTC.

The rearrangement joins TRBV4-1 to TRBJ2-1; TRBD2 agrees at 9 bases. Trimming at V came to 4 bases and at J to 0 bases, leaving 10 bases not matched to a gene. Germline V lookup: CDR1 MGHRA, CDR2 YSYEKL. This CDR3 comprises 18 residues. This CDR3 is CASSPDELAGSSYNEQFF. CDR3 in DNA: TGCGCCAGCAGCCCCGACGAGCTAGCGGGAAGCTCCTACAATGAGCAGTTCTTC.

The rearrangement links TRBV6-5 to TRBJ2-3; 7 nucleotides align to TRBD1. The CDR3 length is 16 residues. Per germline, CDR1 MNHEY and CDR2 SVGAGI. The V segment lost 8 bases and the J segment 0 bases; nucleotides outside the gene matches: 11. The CDR3 DNA is TGTGCCAGCCTGTTCGTCGAGACAGGGAGCACAGATACGCAGTATTTT. Translated: CASLFVETGSTDTQYF.

The genes are TRBV27 and TRBJ2-1; no reliable D call. The CDR3 is 15 residues long. Germline CDR1 MNHEY, CDR2 SMNVEV (reference sequence). V was cut by 4 bases and J by 0 bases, with 10 bases left in between. The CDR3 loop is CASSSSRSSYNEQFF. CDR3 in DNA: TGTGCCAGCAGTTCGAGTAGAAGCTCCTACAATGAGCAGTTCTTC.

The J gene is TRBJ1-2, the V gene TRBV27, with D maybe TRBD1 (6 bases). This CDR3 is built from 14 residues. V was cut by 2 bases and J by 10 bases, with 17 bases left in between. Germline values: CDR1 MNHEY, CDR2 SMNVEV (reference sequence). The DNA for the CDR3 is TGTGCCAGCAGTTTAGGGAGACAGGACCCCGACTACACCTTC. It encodes CASSLGRQDPDYTF.

By share of the sample, this clonotype is medium-sized. V and J are TRBV6-5 and TRBJ2-5; the D is unclear. Gene TRBJ2-7 matches the end of the DNA better, so the J call may be wrong. There are 13 residues in the CDR3. The V gene's germline CDR1 is MNHEY and CDR2 SVGAGI. CDR3 DNA: TGTGCCAGCAGTTACTCGGGGTTCTACGAGCAGTACTTC. It specifies CASSYSGFYEQYF.

This clonotype was found once. The chain links TRBV6-1 to TRBJ1-2; perhaps TRBD1 as D (6 bases). The CDR3 is 14 amino acids. Trimming stripped 6 bases from V and 2 bases from J, with 13 bases between. CDR1 is MNHNS and CDR2 is SASEGT in the germline V gene. The CDR3 region is CASRRDGQNYGYTF. In DNA form, the CDR3 reads TGTGCCAGCAGAAGGGACGGACAGAACTATGGCTACACCTTC.

The sample holds a few counts of this clonotype. Sequence at one end of the junction differs from germline and may be a read error. This rearrangement joins TRBV10-3 to TRBJ1-6, with 8 bases fitting TRBD1. This CDR3 comprises 15 residues. Germline V gene sequence: CDR1 ENHRY, CDR2 SYGVKD. CDR3 bases: TGTGCCAGCAGTGAGACGACAGGGGATAATTCACCCCTCCACTTT. This translates into CASSETTGDNSPLHF.

In this sample, this clonotype is medium-sized (0.01 to 0.1%). The chain joins TRBV6-5 to TRBJ2-5; D is unresolved. TRBJ2-7 explains the end of the DNA better; the J call may be wrong. Germline CDR1 and CDR2: MNHEY and SVGAGI. This CDR3 region has 14 residues. The CDR3 spells CASRRGGSTYEQYF. The CDR3 coding sequence is TGTGCCAGCAGGCGAGGCGGATCGACCTACGAGCAGTACTTC.

A note on this clonotype: This CDR3 fails to terminate in the conserved phenylalanine or tryptophan, so it likely reflects a read error. It is unclear where the CDR3 begins or ends on the DNA, so no DNA is shown, and the CDR3 is as TCRdb lists it. CDR3 residues: CASRTGVNEQYFGP. The V call is TRBV6-1, the J call TRBJ2-3; the listed D gene, TRBD1, was not tested against the DNA. Germline values: CDR1 MNHNS, CDR2 SASEGT. With termini counted, the CDR3 has 14 amino acids.

This clonotype rates as medium-sized. This chain connects TRBV6-5 to TRBJ2-1; tentatively, D is TRBD1 or TRBD2 (5 bases each). The J call may be faulty, since TRBJ2-7 better matches the DNA end. From germline, CDR1 is MNHEY and CDR2 SVGAGI. The CDR3 spans 12 residues. CDR3 sequence reads: CASMFWRGVQYF. The CDR3 DNA reads as TGTGCCAGCATGTTCTGGCGAGGGGTGCAGTACTTC.

This clonotype was detected many times. The chain employs TRBV6-1 and TRBJ1-3; TRBD1 might be the D (5 bases). The CDR3 is 13 amino acids. The germline V gene has CDR1 MNHNS and CDR2 SASEGT. The V end lost 4 bases, the J end lost 5 bases, and 9 bases lay between the germline ends. The CDR3 spells CASSGTNRNTIYF. In DNA form, the CDR3 reads TGTGCCAGCAGTGGGACAAATAGAAACACCATATATTTT.

This clonotype was counted at least ten times. The gene calls are TRBV6-1 and TRBJ2-5; D is unresolved. V lost 7 bases, J lost 4 bases, and 19 bases lay in between. The length of the CDR3 is 15 residues. In germline, CDR1 is MNHNS, CDR2 SASEGT. The CDR3 nucleotides are TGTGCCAGCAATCTGTACCCGGGTTGGTCAGAGACCCAGTACTTC. It encodes CASNLYPGWSETQYF.

This chain links TRBV27 with TRBJ2-3, with D uncertain. Trimming took off 10 bases at V and 4 bases at J, with 15 bases between the two ends. The CDR3 has 13 amino acids. The germline V gene has CDR1 MNHEY and CDR2 SMNVEV (reference sequence). Here the CDR3 DNA reads TGTGCCACCACCTCGACTTCACCAGATACGCAGTATTTT. This translates into CATTSTSPDTQYF.

The chain carries TRBV10-3 and TRBJ2-4; a possible D gene is TRBD2 (6 bases). The CDR3 runs 15 residues. Germline V CDR1 and CDR2: ENHRY, SYGVKD. The CDR3, as DNA: TGTTCCGCGGGGTTCCGGGGCGGGGCCCAAAACATTCAGTACTTC. This codes for CSAGFRGGAQNIQYF.

This clonotype was seen more than once but under ten times. The gene calls are TRBV6-1 and TRBJ2-1; TRBD2 matches 11 bases. CDR1 and CDR2 from the germline V gene are MNHNS and SASEGT. CDR3 length: 15 amino acids. V trimming: 6 bases; J trimming: 10 bases; junction bases outside the gene matches: 11. The CDR3: CASRRLAGFSYEQFF. The CDR3 bases are TGTGCCAGCAGAAGACTAGCGGGGTTTTCCTACGAGCAGTTCTTC.

J is TRBJ2-7 and V is TRBV11-2; D is ambiguous. This CDR3 spans 14 amino acids. The V end lost 5 bases, the J end lost 2 bases, and 13 bases lay between the germline ends. CDR1 SGHAT and CDR2 FQNNGV come from the germline V gene. The CDR3 spells CASSPPWETYEQYF. The CDR3 DNA reads TGTGCCAGCAGCCCGCCGTGGGAAACCTACGAGCAGTACTTC.

The rearrangement links TRBV6-1 to TRBJ1-1, with no clear D. Germline CDR1 is MNHNS and CDR2 is SASEGT. V shed 6 bases and J shed 5 bases, with 13 bases lying between them. There are 13 residues in the CDR3. CDR3 in amino acids: CASSRFLGTEAFF. The CDR3 DNA reads TGTGCCAGCAGCCGCTTTCTTGGGACTGAAGCTTTCTTT.

Written as DNA, the CDR3 is TGTGCCAGCAGTCAACAGGGGTACGAGCAGTACTTC. Its translation is CASSQQGYEQYF. The chain combines TRBV28 with TRBJ2-1, with TRBD1 identical over 7 bases. Near its end, the DNA agrees better with TRBJ2-7, so the J call may be wrong. This CDR3 region has 12 residues. Germline V CDR1 and CDR2: MDHEN, SYDVKM.

The V and J genes are TRBV27 and TRBJ1-5, with D hard to call. The V end lost 3 bases, the J end lost 0 bases, and 6 bases lay between the germline ends. CDR3 length: 14 residues. Germline assignment: CDR1 MNHEY and CDR2 SMNVEV (reference sequence). CDR3 sequence: CASSFRDSNQPQHF. Written as DNA, the CDR3 is TGTGCCAGCAGTTTCCGGGATAGCAATCAGCCCCAGCATTTT.